The rows below give T cell receptor beta chains drawn from one sample of a study of blood T cell repertoires in COVID-19. The table came from immunoSEQ multiplex PCR; TCRdb's copy has only in-frame clones and leaves some out. Here the sample spans 80,000 or so clones, over 70% being singletons. The sequencing sample was made of peripheral blood. These receptors came from a human donor in a cohort sampled during active COVID-19. Each CDR3 is given with its conserved first and last residue. The order of the fields is J gene, V gene, D gene, clone size, CDR3 DNA, CDR3 protein. The D gene is left open where the match is weak. Some rows mark clone size as missing; the rest say once, few, many or name a class of expanded clone.

TRBJ1-2 TRBV30 TRBD1 few TGTGCCTGGAGACGGGACAGGCCCAATGGCTACACCTTC CAWRRDRPNGYTF
TRBJ1-4 TRBV5-1 - - TGCGCCAGCAGCTTTTTAGAGGCAACTAATGAAAAACTGTTTTTT CASSFLEATNEKLFF
TRBJ2-5 TRBV6-5 - few TGTGCCAGCAGTTACTCCCTCAGGGCCCAAGAGACCCAGTACTTC CASSYSLRAQETQYF
TRBJ2-7 TRBV28 - - TGTGCCAGCAGTTTGAGCGACCGGGACTCCTCCGAGCAGTACTTC CASSLSDRDSSEQYF
TRBJ2-6 TRBV18 - - TGTGCCAGCTCACCCAGGGGCTCTGGGGCCAACGTCCTGACTTTC CASSPRGSGANVLTF
TRBJ2-1 TRBV10-3 TRBD1 few TGTGCCATCAGTGAGGGACAGGGGGCGTTCCATGAGCAGTTCTTC CAISEGQGAFHEQFF
TRBJ2-1 TRBV2 TRBD2 - TGTGCCAGCAGGGGGACTAGCGGGGGTTACTCCTACAATGAGCAGTTCTTC CASRGTSGGYSYNEQFF
TRBJ2-7 TRBV7-2 - - TGTGCCAGCAGCACGAGCTCCTACGAGCAGTACTTC CASSTSSYEQYF
TRBJ2-7 TRBV6-6 - - TGTGCCAGCAGAGCCTCCTACGAGCAGTACTTC CASRASYEQYF
TRBJ2-6 TRBV5-1 TRBD1 - TGCGCCAGCAGCACAATTCGGACAGGCCCTGGGGCCAACGTCCTGACTTTC CASSTIRTGPGANVLTF
TRBJ2-3 TRBV7-2 TRBD2 - TGTGCCAGCAGCCTGGGGACTAGCGGGGGGGCTGCTACGCAGTATTTT CASSLGTSGGAATQYF
TRBJ1-5 TRBV9 - - TGTGCCAGCAGCGTATCCGGTGGTGATCAGCCCCAGCATTTT CASSVSGGDQPQHF